This entry features one TCR beta chain sequence. Its target is unknown. The treatment: approximately 9-day PBMC culture with coronavirus spike peptide pools or control peptides (ViraFEST assay). This entry comes from a study of vaccination and CD4 T cells after COVID-19. The Oncomine TCR Beta short-read assay was what sequenced the DNA obtained from cultured CD4+ T cells. One entry per CDR3 protein results from TCRdb running MiXCR on the PCR reads. This table has approximately 17,000 distinct CDR3 sequences, more than 55% appearing once. V was cut by 3 bases and J by 5 bases, with 14 bases left in between. The germline CDR1 and CDR2 sequences are MNHEY and SVGEGT. The length of the CDR3 is 15 residues.

This chain connects TRBV6-2 or TRBV6-3 to TRBJ2-1; perhaps TRBD2 as D (6 bases). The material sequenced was CD4+ T cells from blood, cultured in vitro, taken before SARS-CoV-2 vaccination. This sequence originates from a human donor who had recovered from COVID-19. The CDR3 sequence is CASSYLFGGNNEQFF. The CDR3 coding sequence is TGTGCCAGCAGTTATTTATTCGGGGGAAACAATGAGCAGTTCTTC.